The rows below give T cell receptor beta chains drawn from one sample of a study of blood T cell repertoires in COVID-19. Sequencing used immunoSEQ multiplex PCR; TCRdb keeps in-frame clones, though not all of them. The table includes roughly 380,000 clones, 89% detected once. Specimen: peripheral blood. These receptors were collected from a woman aged 40 to 50 with COVID-19, enrolled during active disease. Each CDR3 is given with its conserved first and last residue. The order of the fields is J gene, V gene, D gene, CDR3 protein. D genes are given only for firm matches.

TRBJ1-1 TRBV30 . CASTGNTEAFF
TRBJ1-4 TRBV20-1 TRBD1 CSGWTGAHRFF
TRBJ1-4 TRBV6-1 TRBD1 CASSVRDRGVTNEKLFF
TRBJ1-6 TRBV14 . CASSQFPNLNSPLHF
TRBJ2-7 TRBV30 TRBD1 CAWSSRGTGTYEQYF
TRBJ2-7 TRBV6-5 TRBD2 CASKASGYYEQYF
TRBJ2-7 TRBV28 TRBD1 CASHQGTGLPYEQYF
TRBJ2-5 TRBV7-8 TRBD2 CASSFELAGKETQYF
TRBJ1-4 TRBV11-2 TRBD1 CASSPGDRGRLGEKLFF
TRBJ2-2 TRBV18 . CASSPLHGRSNTGELFF
TRBJ1-1 TRBV5-1 TRBD1 CASSLAYGQGNTEAFF
TRBJ2-1 TRBV9 TRBD2 CASSLAGGLNEQFF
TRBJ2-1 TRBV7-3 TRBD2 CASSLSLAGSGNEQFF
TRBJ2-5 TRBV5-1 . CASSWGTFSQETQYF
TRBJ2-3 TRBV5-1 TRBD2 CASSLQRGGSTDTQYF
TRBJ1-6 TRBV19 . CASSIQRGLSNSPLHF